The clone carrying this T cell receptor beta chain showed up many times. The record originates from a study of neurological immune-mediated disorders. The CDR3 consists of 16 residues. CDR1 SGHAT and CDR2 FQNNGV come from the germline V gene. The ends lost 3 bases at V and 2 bases at J; junction bases unmatched: 7. MiXCR, run by TCRdb on the 5' RACE reads, gives a single entry per CDR3 protein. The sample yields roughly 88,000 distinct CDR3 sequences, 3.5% seen once. The receptor was derived from a woman between 45 and 60 years old with multiple sclerosis. The V gene is TRBV11-2, the J gene TRBJ2-5, with TRBD1 matching over 9 bases. Sequenced input: PBMCs. The CDR3 region is CASSFAVGTGQETQYF. In nucleotides, the CDR3 is TGTGCCAGCAGCTTCGCAGTCGGGACAGGGCAAGAGACCCAGTACTTC.